The 21 T cell receptor beta chains below come from one sample, sequenced in a study of T cell repertoires in cytomegalovirus infection (dated by TCRdb to between 2018 and 2021). TCRdb names Illumina HiSeq 1500 as the instrument used. TCRdb handled the public reads itself, with Q25 trimming in fastp and clone calling in MiXCR, and kept productive beta chains. Merged by CDR3 protein, the rows form single entries marked with the most common genes and DNA. Present in this sample are 200,000 to 300,000 distinct CDR3 sequences, roughly 9.1% of which were seen just once. About 14% of the sample lies in the top ten. Sequences were obtained from PBMCs. The source is a human donor in good health (CMV status not recorded). Some clones in this sample may be carry-over from other donors' samples.

The sample holds a few counts of this clonotype. The chain uses TRBV7-8 and TRBJ2-5; maybe TRBD1 (6 bases). Germline CDR1 and CDR2: SGHVS and FQNEAQ. With 1 base removed from V and 4 bases from J, the gap between germline ends came to 16 bases. The CDR3 sequence is 16 residues long. CDR3 bases: TGTGCCAGCAGCTTAGGGTCGGGTGGACAGACAGAGACCCAGTACTTC. Translating it yields CASSLGSGGQTETQYF.

This clonotype appeared a few times. CDR3: CSLAGRYQETQYF. CDR3 bases: TGCAGCTTGGCGGGGAGGTACCAAGAGACCCAGTACTTC. The V and J genes are TRBV20-1 and TRBJ2-5, with D perhaps TRBD2 (6 bases). CDR3 size: 13 residues. Germline-derived CDR1 and CDR2 are DFQATT and SNEGSKA (reference sequence).

This clonotype came up a few times. The chain couples TRBV20-1 to TRBJ2-5; 10 bases map to TRBD2. The germline gives CDR1 DFQATT, CDR2 SNEGSKA (reference sequence). The CDR3 has 15 amino acids. J lost 7 bases, V lost 6 bases, and 14 bases had no gene match. CDR3 DNA: TGCAGTGCCGCCCCCTCTAGCGGGAGCGGTGGGACCCAGTACTTC. As protein: CSAAPSSGSGGTQYF.

This clonotype occurred many times. This rearrangement joins TRBV19 to TRBJ2-1; D is undetermined. V dropped 6 bases and J dropped 3 bases, with 9 bases sitting between them. Germline V gene data show CDR1 as LNHDA and CDR2 as SQIVND (reference sequence). The CDR3 runs 13 residues. The CDR3 nucleotides are TGTGCCAGTAGGAAGGCCAGCTACAATGAGCAGTTCTTC. Protein sequence: CASRKASYNEQFF.

This clonotype was seen repeatedly, ten times or more. V is TRBV11-2 and J is TRBJ1-2, with D maybe TRBD1 (5 bases). CDR1 SGHAT and CDR2 FQNNGV come from the germline V gene. The CDR3 contains 14 residues. The V and J ends lost 3 bases and 2 bases respectively, with 10 bases between them. The CDR3 region is CASSFERGNYGYTF. In DNA, the CDR3 is TGTGCCAGCAGCTTCGAACGGGGGAACTATGGCTACACCTTC.

This clonotype was observed a few times. The chain links TRBV10-3 to TRBJ2-3, with D perhaps matching TRBD2 (6 bases). This CDR3 has 14 residues. Trimming took off 11 bases at V and 3 bases at J, with 18 bases between the two ends. Per germline, CDR1 ENHRY and CDR2 SYGVKD. CDR3 sequence reads: CASSSGVGTDTQYF. Written as DNA, the CDR3 is TGTGCCTCCTCCTCGGGGGTTGGGACAGATACGCAGTATTTT.

This clonotype was recorded at least ten times. V is TRBV11-1 and J is TRBJ2-1, with a weak D call TRBD1 (6 bases). The germline V and J ends were trimmed by 5 bases and 8 bases, with 13 bases remaining between them. The CDR3 consists of 13 residues. From germline, CDR1 is SGHAT and CDR2 FQDESV (reference sequence). CDR3 region: CASSRTDPDEQFF. The CDR3 coding sequence is TGTGCCAGCAGCCGGACAGATCCGGATGAGCAGTTCTTC.

This clonotype has at least ten counts. The rearrangement joins TRBV5-6 to TRBJ1-5; D unclear. Between the trimmed V and J ends, which lost 3 bases and 7 bases, there was a span of 8 bases. Germline V gene data show CDR1 as SGHDT and CDR2 as YYEEEE. The CDR3 contains 12 residues. DNA of the CDR3: TGTGCCAGCAGCTCCTATGGCCAGCCCCAGCATTTT. This codes for CASSSYGQPQHF.

Only a few counts were recorded for this clonotype. The chain links TRBV30 to TRBJ1-3; D is perhaps TRBD1 (6 bases). V gave up 3 bases and J gave up 11 bases, with 26 bases separating them. This CDR3 contains 16 residues. CDR1 is GTSNPN, CDR2 SVGIG, per germline (reference sequence). CDR3 DNA sequence: TGTGCCTGGAGCGCGCAGGGGCAGAGGCGATCCGTCGCCATATATTTT. Translation gives CAWSAQGQRRSVAIYF.

Remarks on this clonotype: One base away lies a much larger clone, so this may be a sequencing read error. The chain employs TRBV6-2 or TRBV6-3 and TRBJ2-7; TRBD2 matches at 7 bases. V shed 6 bases, J shed 3 bases, and the junction held 8 bases outside the gene matches. The CDR3 is 14 amino acids. Germline V CDR1 and CDR2: MNHEY, SVGEGT. The CDR3 DNA follows: TGTGCCAGCAGGAGACGGGAGGTTGTCTACGAGCAGTACTTC. This sequence encodes CASRRREVVYEQYF.

The J gene is TRBJ2-4, the V gene TRBV5-6; D call uncertain. The germline CDR1 and CDR2 sequences are SGHDT and YYEEEE. V lost 1 base and J 0 bases, leaving 8 bases between the germline ends. CDR3 length equals 15 residues. This CDR3 is CASSLPSIAKNIQYF. The CDR3 nucleotides are TGTGCCAGCAGCTTGCCCTCTATAGCCAAAAACATTCAGTACTTC.

CDR3 in amino acids: CASSKGTAATGELFF. The DNA for the CDR3 is TGTGCCAGCAGCAAAGGGACAGCGGCCACCGGGGAGCTGTTTTTT. V gene TRBV6-2 or TRBV6-3 combines with J gene TRBJ2-2; 7 nucleotides match TRBD1. The length of the CDR3 is 15 residues. Germline V gene data show CDR1 as MNHEY and CDR2 as SVGEGT. Unmatched junction bases numbered 8, after V lost 6 bases and J lost 4 bases.

This clonotype has a handful of counts. The chain uses TRBV4-3 and TRBJ1-2; D might be TRBD1 (6 bases). The germline V and J ends were trimmed by 1 base and 8 bases, with 17 bases remaining between them. The germline CDR1 and CDR2 sequences are LGHNA and YSLEER. There are 15 residues in the CDR3. CDR3: CASSQALAGAGGYTF. In DNA form, the CDR3 reads TGCGCCAGCAGCCAAGCTCTAGCGGGGGCCGGGGGCTACACCTTC.

This clonotype was detected many times. The chain uses TRBV28 and TRBJ2-5; D uncertain. The CDR3 is made up of 15 amino acids. V was pared by 6 bases and J by 4 bases, with 18 bases between. From germline, CDR1 is MDHEN and CDR2 SYDVKM. Written as DNA, the CDR3 is TGTGCCAGCAGACTCCGGGCCCTTACCCCAGAGACCCAGTACTTC. It encodes CASRLRALTPETQYF.

In this sample, this clonotype turned up a few times. This chain joins TRBV18 and TRBJ1-1; D remains unclear. CDR3 size: 11 residues. CDR1 and CDR2 from the germline V gene are KGHSH and LQKENI. V was shortened by 3 bases and J by 5 bases, with 4 bases between the two germline ends. The CDR3 DNA reads as TGTGCCAGCTCACCGGTTACTGAAGCTTTCTTT. It translates to CASSPVTEAFF.

There are many counts of this clonotype. The chain carries TRBV7-2 and TRBJ2-7; possibly TRBD2 for D (5 bases). Between the trimmed V and J ends, which lost 1 base and 5 bases, there was a span of 9 bases. Germline assignment: CDR1 SGHTA and CDR2 FQGNSA. The CDR3 contains 13 residues. DNA for the CDR3: TGTGCCAGCAGCTTAGGAAAGGGAGACGAGCAGTACTTC. Amino acids: CASSLGKGDEQYF.

Many counts were recorded for this clonotype. This rearrangement joins TRBV19 to TRBJ1-1; D ambiguous. CDR1 is LNHDA and CDR2 is SQIVND in the germline V gene (reference sequence). The CDR3 extends over 13 amino acids. Trimming left V 6 bases short and J 3 bases short, with 11 bases between. The DNA for the CDR3 is TGTGCCAGTAGCAGGCGACGGCACACTGAAGCTTTCTTT. This gives the protein CASSRRRHTEAFF.

The CDR3 sequence: CASSEAGETQYF. As DNA, the CDR3 is TGTGCCAGCAGTGAAGCGGGAGAGACCCAGTACTTC. The chain uses TRBV2 and TRBJ2-5, with D unresolved. V lost 0 bases to trimming and J lost 4 bases, with 3 bases between them. Germline V gives CDR1 SNHLY, CDR2 FYNNEI. The CDR3 is made up of 12 amino acids.

This clonotype was observed many times. V usage is TRBV7-2 and J usage is TRBJ1-5; D is unclear. V shed 2 bases and J shed 9 bases, with 17 bases lying between them. CDR1 is SGHTA and CDR2 is FQGNSA in the germline V gene. This CDR3 comprises 15 residues. The CDR3 coding sequence is TGTGCCAGCAGCTTATTGACGGCGGACCGGGGGCCCCAGCATTTT. Its translation: CASSLLTADRGPQHF.

V and J are TRBV27 and TRBJ1-1; a possible D gene is TRBD1 (5 bases). Germline CDR1 MNHEY, CDR2 SMNVEV (reference sequence). Deletions cut 8 bases from V and 0 bases from J, with 19 bases between. The CDR3 spans 16 residues. The CDR3 loop reads CASAEGAGRMNTEAFF. CDR3 coding DNA: TGTGCCAGCGCGGAAGGGGCAGGTCGTATGAACACTGAAGCTTTCTTT.

V usage is TRBV6-1 and J usage is TRBJ2-2, with TRBD2 identical over 13 bases. V was clipped by 5 bases and J by 4 bases; unmatched bases: 4. CDR1 and CDR2 from the germline V gene are MNHNS and SASEGT. The CDR3 is 16 residues long. CDR3 in DNA: TGTGCCAGCAGTCCCGGACTAGCGGGGGCCACCGGGGAGCTGTTTTTT. Amino acids: CASSPGLAGATGELFF.